This T cell receptor beta chain was recovered during a study of blood T cell repertoires in COVID-19. About the research overall: Sources were T cells, B-cell-depleted T cells, or PBMCs; the material itself was cDNA or gDNA.

As for this clone: Other DNA sequences in the sample encode the same CDR3.

Authors' processing steps: Reference gene primer amplification gave nucleated cell count estimates. Sequencing was performed with immunoSEQ multiplex PCR; in TCRdb, only in-frame clones are kept and a portion is missing. The V and J calls and clone size were taken over from that table, and D and trimming were inferred from the DNA. The profile shows around 300,000 clones, roughly nine tenths of them singletons. The CDR3 covers 15 residues. CDR1 is SGHRS, CDR2 YFSETQ, per germline. Trimming took 2 bases from V and 2 from J; bases not matched to a gene: 6. The chain recombines TRBV5-1 with TRBJ1-1, with 7 bases fitting TRBD1. This clonotype was obtained from a woman in her thirties or forties who had recovered from COVID-19. Material: peripheral blood. CDR3 sequence: CASSLETGTNTEAFF. The CDR3 nucleotides read TGCGCCAGCAGCTTAGAGACAGGGACTAACACTGAAGCTTTCTTT. Full variable domain (outside the CDR3, taken from reference TRBV5-1 and TRBJ1-1): KAGVTQTPRYLIKTRGQQVTLSCSPISGHRSVSWYQQTPGQGLQFLFEYFSETQRNKGNFPGRFSGRQFSNSRSEMNVSTLELGDSALYLCASSLETGTNTEAFFGQGTRLTVV.